This passage covers 24 T cell receptor beta chains from one sample sequenced in a study of blood T cell repertoires in COVID-19. Measured with immunoSEQ multiplex PCR; TCRdb has only the in-frame clones, and not every one. The sample includes 250,000 or so clones, around 89% of them seen just once. The sequencing sample was made of PBMCs or T cells enriched from blood (not recorded which). Source of these receptors: a man in his forties or fifties who had been exposed to COVID-19.

The chain couples TRBV5-1 to TRBJ2-3; D uncertain. V was cut by 0 bases and J by 3 bases, with 8 bases left in between. Germline CDR1 is SGHRS and CDR2 is YFSETQ. The CDR3 totals 14 residues. The CDR3: CASSLAIATDTQYF. CDR3 bases: TGCGCCAGCAGCTTGGCAATAGCAACAGATACGCAGTATTTT.

This chain joins TRBV29-1 and TRBJ2-1, with 12 bases lining up with TRBD2. Germline V gene lookup returns CDR1 SQVTM and CDR2 ANQGSEA. Trimming at V came to 6 bases and at J to 7 bases, leaving 10 bases not matched to a gene. The CDR3 totals 15 residues. CDR3 amino acids: CSVGARTSGANEQFF. The CDR3 nucleotides read TGCAGCGTAGGGGCGAGGACTAGCGGGGCTAATGAGCAGTTCTTC.

The V gene is TRBV4-1, the J gene TRBJ2-5; 8 positions match TRBD2. V lost 4 bases to trimming and J lost 4 bases; unmatched junction nucleotides: 8. Germline CDR1 and CDR2: MGHRA and YSYEKL. CDR3 length: 15 amino acids. CDR3 sequence reads: CASSPRGAGVETQYF. CDR3 nucleotide sequence: TGCGCCAGCAGCCCGCGGGGGGCGGGGGTAGAGACCCAGTACTTC.

The chain combines TRBV6-4 with TRBJ2-7, with 9 bases lining up with TRBD2. The CDR3 totals 19 residues. Germline CDR1 MRHNA, CDR2 SNTAGT. With V trimmed by 3 bases and J by 4 bases, 19 bases remained unmatched. The CDR3 loop is CASSDPPDLVAGELYEQYV. The CDR3 DNA is TGTGCCAGCAGTGATCCCCCTGACTTGGTAGCGGGAGAATTGTACGAGCAGTACGTC.

This sequence joins TRBV10-3 and TRBJ2-1; D unresolved. Germline V gene data show CDR1 as ENHRY and CDR2 as SYGVKD. The CDR3 totals 14 residues. Trimming removed 0 bases at V and 6 bases at J, with 9 bases between. The CDR3 nucleotides read TGTGCCATCAGTGAGTCTACCGGGTTCAATGAGCAGTTCTTC. This sequence encodes CAISESTGFNEQFF.

The J gene is TRBJ1-5, the V gene TRBV12-5; no firm D call. The V gene's germline CDR1 is LGHNT and CDR2 FRNRAP. V gave up 10 bases and J gave up 2 bases, with 15 bases separating them. CDR3 length: 14 residues. Here the CDR3 reads CATSRGGGNQPQHF. CDR3 bases: TGTGCTACGAGCCGGGGAGGAGGCAATCAGCCCCAGCATTTT.

The gene calls are TRBV10-3 and TRBJ1-2, with D maybe TRBD1 (6 bases). Per the germline V gene, CDR1 is ENHRY and CDR2 is SYGVKD. The CDR3 has 15 amino acids. Trimming cost V 6 bases and J 2 bases, with 16 bases left between them. The CDR3 protein is CAISPVPGQNYGYTF. The CDR3 bases are TGTGCCATCAGCCCCGTCCCTGGACAGAACTATGGCTACACCTTC.

This clone occurred once. The chain carries TRBV24-1 and TRBJ1-2; 8 bases agree with TRBD1. The ends lost 2 bases at V and 8 bases at J; junction bases unmatched: 9. This CDR3 comprises 15 residues. Germline V gene lookup returns CDR1 KGHDR and CDR2 SFDVKD. This CDR3 reads CATSDWDRSFGGYTF. The DNA of the CDR3 is TGTGCCACCAGTGATTGGGACAGGTCCTTCGGCGGCTACACCTTC.

There are a few counts of this clone. The chain carries TRBV5-1 and TRBJ2-7; no clear D gene. Germline loops: CDR1 SGHRS, CDR2 YFSETQ. The CDR3 spans 14 residues. V lost 4 bases, J lost 2 bases, and 13 bases lay in between. The DNA of the CDR3 is TGCGCCAGCAGCCCCTGGCAGAACCCCTACGAGCAGTACTTC. This gives the protein CASSPWQNPYEQYF.

The V gene is TRBV5-1, the J gene TRBJ2-1; TRBD1 aligns across 7 bases. The V gene end was trimmed by 0 bases and the J gene end by 9 bases; junction bases not matched to a gene: 6. This CDR3 spans 14 amino acids. The germline V gene has CDR1 SGHRS and CDR2 YFSETQ. This CDR3 reads CASSLGGTVSEQFF. The CDR3 region has the DNA TGCGCCAGCAGCTTGGGGGGGACAGTTTCTGAGCAGTTCTTC.

This sequence joins TRBV6-4 and TRBJ2-3; 12 bases fit TRBD2. Germline V CDR1 and CDR2: MRHNA, SNTAGT. Trimming removed 10 bases from V and 3 bases from J; junction bases left unmatched: 14. The CDR3 contains 17 residues. The CDR3 region has the DNA TGTGCCACCACGACGCCGACTAGCGGGAGAAGTACAGATACGCAGTATTTT. It encodes CATTTPTSGRSTDTQYF.

The genes are TRBV7-9 and TRBJ2-7; maybe TRBD2 (5 bases). The germline CDR1 and CDR2 sequences are SEHNR and FQNEAQ (reference sequence). The CDR3 contains 12 residues. Trimming took 2 bases from V and 4 from J, leaving 6 bases between them. The CDR3 bases are TGTGCCAGCAGCTTAAGCGGTTACGAGCAGTACGTC. It encodes CASSLSGYEQYV.

This clone occurred once. The V call is TRBV15, the J call TRBJ2-7, with TRBD2 as a possible D gene (5 bases). The ends were cut back, 3 bases at V and 3 bases at J, with 15 bases in the middle. The CDR3 spans 15 residues. Germline assignment: CDR1 LNHNV and CDR2 YYDKDF (reference sequence). The CDR3 protein is CATSRALERVYEQYF. The CDR3 DNA reads as TGTGCCACCAGCAGGGCCCTCGAGAGGGTCTACGAGCAGTACTTC.

The chain employs TRBV7-9 and TRBJ1-1; 7 bases agree with TRBD1. Germline CDR1 reads SEHNR; CDR2 reads FQNEAQ (reference sequence). The CDR3 covers 15 residues. The ends lost 5 bases at V and 0 bases at J; junction bases unmatched: 6. The CDR3 loop is CASSGNRGLNTEAFF. The CDR3, as DNA: TGTGCCAGCAGCGGTAACAGGGGCCTGAACACTGAAGCTTTCTTT.

The chain uses TRBV10-2 and TRBJ1-2; perhaps TRBD1 as D (6 bases). The length of the CDR3 is 15 residues. In germline, CDR1 is WSHSY, CDR2 SAAADI. Between the trimmed V and J ends, which lost 3 bases and 0 bases, there was a span of 11 bases. The CDR3 protein is CASSDRGGTNYGYTF. CDR3 nucleotides: TGCGCCAGCAGTGATAGGGGGGGGACTAACTATGGCTACACCTTC.

The rearrangement joins TRBV19 to TRBJ2-2, with D perhaps TRBD1 (6 bases). This CDR3 contains 16 residues. CDR1 and CDR2 from the germline V gene are LNHDA and SQIVND (reference sequence). Trimming cost V 4 bases and J 6 bases, with 18 bases left between them. CDR3 sequence: CASSTPGQMGAGELFF. CDR3 bases: TGTGCCAGTAGTACGCCCGGACAGATGGGCGCCGGGGAGCTGTTTTTT.

The chain uses TRBV12-3 or TRBV12-4 and TRBJ1-1; D is unresolved. V was clipped by 5 bases and J by 4 bases, with 11 bases between them. This CDR3 contains 13 residues. The CDR3 loop reads CASSGLLSTEAFF. The CDR3 coding sequence is TGTGCCAGCAGTGGACTTTTAAGCACTGAAGCTTTCTTT.

V and J are TRBV28 and TRBJ2-1, with D unresolved. V was cut by 2 bases and J by 0 bases, with 11 bases left in between. The CDR3 is 16 amino acids. In germline, CDR1 is MDHEN, CDR2 SYDVKM. CDR3 in DNA: TGTGCCAGCAGTTTAGTCGGCCACAGCTCCTACAATGAGCAGTTCTTC. It specifies CASSLVGHSSYNEQFF.

The gene calls are TRBV15 and TRBJ2-7; 10 positions match TRBD2. The CDR3 spans 15 residues. Germline values: CDR1 LNHNV, CDR2 YYDKDF (reference sequence). The trim removed 2 bases at V and 1 base at J, leaving 2 bases unmatched. The CDR3 reads CATSRRTSGSYEQYF. CDR3 nucleotide sequence: TGTGCCACCAGCAGAAGGACTAGCGGATCCTACGAGCAGTACTTC.

This chain links TRBV2 with TRBJ1-2; tentatively, D is TRBD1 (6 bases). The CDR3 has 13 residues. The V end lost 3 bases, the J end lost 5 bases, and 10 bases lay between the germline ends. CDR1 and CDR2 (germline): SNHLY, FYNNEI. The CDR3 DNA follows: TGTGCCAGCAGTGAGGGCAGGGGTTATGGCTACACCTTC. This gives the protein CASSEGRGYGYTF.

The chain combines TRBV18 with TRBJ1-1; 12 bases fit TRBD1. Trimming cost V 10 bases and J 5 bases; bases outside gene matches: 8. This CDR3 region has 14 residues. Germline CDR1 KGHSH, CDR2 LQKENI. The CDR3 loop reads CATRDRGRRTEAFF. The DNA of the CDR3 is TGTGCCACTCGGGACAGGGGGCGCCGGACTGAAGCTTTCTTT.

This rearrangement joins TRBV11-3 to TRBJ2-3; 7 bases align to TRBD1. Germline V gene lookup returns CDR1 SGHNT and CDR2 YENEEA. V lost 2 bases and J lost 3; bases outside the gene matches: 2. The CDR3 runs 14 residues. This CDR3 reads CASSLNRGTDTQYF. CDR3 nucleotide sequence: TGTGCCAGCAGCTTAAACAGGGGAACAGATACGCAGTATTTT. Full variable domain (remainder filled in from reference TRBV11-3 and TRBJ2-3): EAGVVQSPRYKIIEKKQPVAFWCNPISGHNTLYWYLQNLGQGPELLIRYENEEAVDDSQLPKDRFSAERLKGVDSTLKIQPAELGDSAVYLCASSLNRGTDTQYFGPGTRLTVL.

A single count supports this clone. Different DNA sequences within this sample yield the same CDR3. The chain combines TRBV28 with TRBJ1-2, with 9 bases matching TRBD1. Germline V gives CDR1 MDHEN, CDR2 SYDVKM. The V gene end was trimmed by 2 bases and the J gene end by 8 bases; junction bases not matched to a gene: 3. CDR3 length equals 13 residues. The CDR3 region is CASSLGQGFGYTF. CDR3 DNA sequence: TGTGCCAGCAGTTTAGGACAGGGGTTCGGCTACACCTTC.

This rearrangement joins TRBV13 to TRBJ1-6, with 7 bases identical to TRBD1. The CDR3 is 16 amino acids. Germline assignment: CDR1 PRHDT and CDR2 FYEKMQ (reference sequence). The V and J ends lost 6 bases and 7 bases, in that order; junction bases with no gene match: 12. The CDR3 DNA is TGTGCCAGCAGTCCCGAGACAGGGAAGGGCAATTCACCCCTCCACTTT. As protein: CASSPETGKGNSPLHF.